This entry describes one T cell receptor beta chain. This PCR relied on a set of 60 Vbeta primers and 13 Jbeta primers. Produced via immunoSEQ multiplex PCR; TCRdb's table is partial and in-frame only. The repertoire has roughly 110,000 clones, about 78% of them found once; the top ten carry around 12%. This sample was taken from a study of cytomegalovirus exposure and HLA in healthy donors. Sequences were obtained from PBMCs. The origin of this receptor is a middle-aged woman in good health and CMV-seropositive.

The CDR3 protein is CASSLTPGNAEKLFF. CDR3 nucleotides: TGCGCCAGCAGCTTGACCCCGGGAAATGCGGAAAAACTGTTTTTT. The rearrangement links TRBV5-1 to TRBJ1-4; no clear D. CDR3 length equals 15 residues. Between the trimmed V and J ends, which lost 1 base and 8 bases, there was a span of 15 bases. The germline gives CDR1 SGHRS, CDR2 YFSETQ. Variable domain in full (rest from reference TRBV5-1 and TRBJ1-4): KAGVTQTPRYLIKTRGQQVTLSCSPISGHRSVSWYQQTPGQGLQFLFEYFSETQRNKGNFPGRFSGRQFSNSRSEMNVSTLELGDSALYLCASSLTPGNAEKLFFGSGTQLSVL.